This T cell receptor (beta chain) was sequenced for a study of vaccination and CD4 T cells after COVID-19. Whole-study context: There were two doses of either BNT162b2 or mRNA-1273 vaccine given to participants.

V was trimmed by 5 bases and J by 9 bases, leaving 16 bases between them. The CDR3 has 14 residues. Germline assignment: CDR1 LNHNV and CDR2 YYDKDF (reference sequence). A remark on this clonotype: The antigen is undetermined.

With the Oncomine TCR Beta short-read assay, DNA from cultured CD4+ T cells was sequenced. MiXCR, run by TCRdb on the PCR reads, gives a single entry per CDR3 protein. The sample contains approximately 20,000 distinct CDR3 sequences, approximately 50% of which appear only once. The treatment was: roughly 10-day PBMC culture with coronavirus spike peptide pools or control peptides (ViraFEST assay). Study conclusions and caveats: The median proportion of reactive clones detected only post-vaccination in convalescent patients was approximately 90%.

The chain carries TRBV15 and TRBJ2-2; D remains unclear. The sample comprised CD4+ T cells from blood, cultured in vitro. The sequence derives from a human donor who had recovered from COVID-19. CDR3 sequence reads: CATSLTSRRRELFF. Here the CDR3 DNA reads TGTGCCACCAGCCTCACATCGAGGCGACGGGAGCTGTTTTTT.